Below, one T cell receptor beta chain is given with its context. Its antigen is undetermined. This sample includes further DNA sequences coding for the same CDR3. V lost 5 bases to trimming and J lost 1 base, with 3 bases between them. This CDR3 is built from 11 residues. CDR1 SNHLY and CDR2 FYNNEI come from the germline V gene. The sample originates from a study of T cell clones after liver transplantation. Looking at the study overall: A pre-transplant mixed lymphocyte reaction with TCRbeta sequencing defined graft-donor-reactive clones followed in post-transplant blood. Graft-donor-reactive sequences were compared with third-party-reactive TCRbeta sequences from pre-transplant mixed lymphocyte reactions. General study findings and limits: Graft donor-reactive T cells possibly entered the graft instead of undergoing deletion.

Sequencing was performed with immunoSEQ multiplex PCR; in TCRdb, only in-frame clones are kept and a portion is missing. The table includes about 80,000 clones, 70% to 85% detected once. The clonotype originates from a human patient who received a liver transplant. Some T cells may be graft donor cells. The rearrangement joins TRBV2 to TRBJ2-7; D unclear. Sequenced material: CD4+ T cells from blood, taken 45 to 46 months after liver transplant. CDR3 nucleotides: TGTGCCAGCAGTTATTCCTACGAGCAGTACTTC. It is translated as CASSYSYEQYF.